One and the same sample provided the 4 T cell receptor beta chains below, sequenced in a study of siplizumab effects on memory and regulatory T cells. Libraries were prepared by immunoSEQ multiplex PCR; TCRdb keeps only in-frame clonotypes and omits some of them. The sample consists of 90,000 to 110,000 clones, about 92% of them appearing once. Sequencing was carried out using Tregs sorted from blood. The source is a human donor in good health.

The chain combines TRBV7-2 with TRBJ2-1, with a tentative D call TRBD2 (6 bases). The V gene lost 1 base and the J gene lost 0 bases, with 7 bases spanning the gap. The CDR3 loop spans 15 amino acids. The V gene's germline CDR1 is SGHTA and CDR2 FQGNSA. The CDR3 loop is CASSLGRASYNEQFF. CDR3 in DNA: TGTGCCAGCAGCTTAGGGAGGGCCTCCTACAATGAGCAGTTCTTC.

The chain carries TRBV28 and TRBJ1-1; no clear D. The CDR3 length is 15 residues. Germline values: CDR1 MDHEN, CDR2 SYDVKM. V lost 3 bases to trimming and J lost 0 bases, with 11 bases between them. For the CDR3, the DNA is TGTGCCAGCAGTTTTCTGCCTCTAATGAACACTGAAGCTTTCTTT. It encodes CASSFLPLMNTEAFF.

V and J are TRBV7-9 and TRBJ2-2; D unclear. V shed 1 base and J shed 4 bases, with 4 bases lying between them. The CDR3 has 13 residues. The germline V gene encodes CDR1 SEHNR and CDR2 FQNEAQ (reference sequence). CDR3 residues: CASSLGATGELFF. The CDR3 DNA is TGTGCCAGCAGCTTAGGGGCCACCGGGGAGCTGTTTTTT.

V is TRBV27 and J is TRBJ2-7; a possible D gene is TRBD2 (5 bases). V dropped 8 bases and J dropped 3 bases, with 14 bases sitting between them. Germline CDR1 reads MNHEY; CDR2 reads SMNVEV (reference sequence). The CDR3 covers 13 residues. CDR3 DNA: TGTGCCAGCGGATCCTTTGGGAGCTACGAGCAGTACTTC. Translating gives CASGSFGSYEQYF.